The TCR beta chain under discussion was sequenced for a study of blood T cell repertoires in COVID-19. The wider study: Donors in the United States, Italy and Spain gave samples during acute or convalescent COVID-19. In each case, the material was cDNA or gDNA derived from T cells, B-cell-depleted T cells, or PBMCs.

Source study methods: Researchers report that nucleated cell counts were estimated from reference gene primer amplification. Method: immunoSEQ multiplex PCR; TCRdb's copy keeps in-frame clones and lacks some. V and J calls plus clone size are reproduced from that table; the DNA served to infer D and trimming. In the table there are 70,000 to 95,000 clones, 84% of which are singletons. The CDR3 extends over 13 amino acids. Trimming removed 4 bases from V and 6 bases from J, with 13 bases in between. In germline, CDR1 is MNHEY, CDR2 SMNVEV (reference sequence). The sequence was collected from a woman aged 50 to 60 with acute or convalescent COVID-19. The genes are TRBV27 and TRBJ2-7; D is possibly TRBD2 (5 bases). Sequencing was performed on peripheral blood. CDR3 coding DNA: TGTGCCAGCAGTTCCGGGGTATATGGCGAGCAGTACTTC. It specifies CASSSGVYGEQYF.